This note documents a single T cell receptor beta chain sequence. The antigen remains unidentified. This record comes from a study of shared clonotypes between healthy human individuals. Study results and limitations: Clonotype sharing among the donors was expected to vary with sequencing depth. Shared clonotypes across all four donors exceeded non-shared ones in generation probability.

The CDR3 contains 15 residues. Germline assignment: CDR1 SEHNR and CDR2 FQNEAQ (reference sequence). V lost 0 bases and J 9 bases, leaving 17 bases between the germline ends. The repertoire was sequenced with immunoSEQ multiplex PCR; TCRdb's copy has only in-frame clones and lacks some. In the table there are about 700,000 clones, about 92% of which are singletons. CD45RO-negative cells were positively selected for CCR7, leaving out terminally differentiated effector memory CD45RA+ cells. The TCR was taken from a young man in good health. Sequencing was performed on naive CD8+ T cells sorted from blood. The genes are TRBV7-9 and TRBJ2-5, with D unclear. This CDR3 is CASSLAPGPSSAQYF. CDR3 bases: TGTGCCAGCAGCTTAGCGCCCGGTCCGAGCTCGGCCCAGTACTTC.